This T cell receptor (beta chain) comes out of a study of T-cell memory formation after mild COVID-19. Looking at the study overall: For the most part, TCR clusters were specific to one donor. Study-wide points: Contracting CD4+ clones sat mainly in CM and EM; CD8+ in EMRA.

The CDR3 has 16 residues. V was cut by 1 base and J by 0 bases, with 12 bases left in between. Germline CDR1 and CDR2: SGHVS and FNYEAQ. TCRdb processed the 5' RACE reads anew with MiXCR; each CDR3 protein has one entry. The data contain about 240,000 distinct CDR3 sequences, approximately 10% of them seen just once; the ten biggest clones take up around 23%. This clonotype was detected only a few times. No antigen is known for it. The sequence was obtained from a young man who had mild COVID-19 (a few samples of this study predate the infection). Cell type and time point are not known. The sequenced material came from PBMCs or a T cell subset sorted from them (not recorded which). The chain employs TRBV7-6 and TRBJ1-1, with a possible D match to TRBD1 (6 bases). The CDR3 DNA reads TGTGCCAGCAGCTTAGGCGGGGGGCACTTGAACACTGAAGCTTTCTTT. Translated, it gives CASSLGGGHLNTEAFF. Together with reference TRBV7-6 and TRBJ1-1, the CDR3 gives the full variable domain: GAGVSQSPRYKVTKRGQDVALRCDPISGHVSLYWYRQALGQGPEFLTYFNYEAQQDKSGLPNDRFSAERPEGSISTLTIQRTEQRDSAMYRCASSLGGGHLNTEAFFGQGTRLTVV.